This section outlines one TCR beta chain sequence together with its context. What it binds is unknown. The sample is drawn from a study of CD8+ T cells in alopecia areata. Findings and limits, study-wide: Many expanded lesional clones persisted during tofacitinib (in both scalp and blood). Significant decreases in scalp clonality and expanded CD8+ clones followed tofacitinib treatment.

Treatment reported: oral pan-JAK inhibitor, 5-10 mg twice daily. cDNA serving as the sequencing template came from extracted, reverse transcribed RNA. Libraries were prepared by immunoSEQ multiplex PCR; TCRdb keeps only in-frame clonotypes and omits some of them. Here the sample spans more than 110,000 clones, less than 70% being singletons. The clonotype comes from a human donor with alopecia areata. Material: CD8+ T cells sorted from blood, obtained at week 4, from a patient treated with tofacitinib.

CDR3 in DNA: TGTGCCAGCAGCTTAGAGGGAAATTCACCCCTCCACTTT. Translating gives CASSLEGNSPLHF. This chain joins TRBV13 and TRBJ1-6, with D hard to call. The germline gives CDR1 PRHDT, CDR2 FYEKMQ (reference sequence). Trimming pared 1 base from V and 7 bases from J, leaving 5 bases between. This CDR3 spans 13 amino acids.